The source of this T cell receptor (beta chain) is a study of blood T cell repertoires in COVID-19. As for the study in general: Italy, Spain and the United States were the sources of the convalescent and acute COVID-19 samples. T cells, B-cell-depleted T cells, or PBMCs provided the cDNA or gDNA that served as material.

Per the germline V gene, CDR1 is MDHEN and CDR2 is SYDVKM. CDR3 length equals 16 residues. V lost 2 bases to trimming and J lost 5 bases, with 15 bases between them. This clone is a singleton in its sample. In the study's own analysis: The authors estimated nucleated cell counts from reference gene primer amplification. Assay used: immunoSEQ multiplex PCR; TCRdb lists only in-frame clones, some missing. V and J calls and clone size are as listed in that table; D and trimming were resolved from the DNA. Of about 99,000 clones in the sample, roughly 84% were seen once. The V and J genes are TRBV28 and TRBJ1-4; weak D call: TRBD1 (5 bases). The sequence came from a man aged 55 to 70 with acute or convalescent COVID-19. Sequencing was performed on peripheral blood. The CDR3 loop is CASSLEQGGLNEKLFF. The CDR3 coding sequence is TGTGCCAGCAGTTTAGAGCAGGGTGGTTTGAATGAAAAACTGTTTTTT.